Presented here are 19 T cell receptor beta chains from one specimen sequenced in a study of cytomegalovirus exposure and HLA in healthy donors. PCR amplification relied on 60 Vbeta primers (plus 13 Jbeta primers). Sequencing was performed with immunoSEQ multiplex PCR; in TCRdb, only in-frame clones are kept and a portion is missing. The sample has about 160,000 clones, 75% to 90% seen once. The sequencing input was PBMCs. These receptors were collected from a woman under 30 in good health and CMV-seronegative.

The chain employs TRBV2 and TRBJ2-3; TRBD2 might be the D (5 bases). V lost 8 bases and J lost 3, with 15 bases in between. Germline V CDR1 and CDR2: SNHLY, FYNNEI. CDR3 length: 14 residues. CDR3 region: CASEEAVRTDTQYF. In DNA, the CDR3 is TGTGCCAGCGAGGAAGCGGTAAGGACAGATACGCAGTATTTT. Together with reference TRBV2 and TRBJ2-3, the CDR3 gives the full variable domain: EPEVTQTPSHQVTQMGQEVILRCVPISNHLYFYWYRQILGQKVEFLVSFYNNEISEKSEIFDDQFSVERPDGSNFTLKIRSTKLEDSAMYFCASEEAVRTDTQYFGPGTRLTVL.

The chain joins TRBV28 to TRBJ2-5; TRBD1 agrees at 10 bases. The CDR3 loop spans 17 amino acids. Germline loops: CDR1 MDHEN, CDR2 SYDVKM. Trimming took 5 bases from V and 5 from J; bases not matched to a gene: 14. CDR3 loop: CASSPDRGRAMGETQYF. CDR3 coding DNA: TGTGCCAGCAGTCCAGACAGGGGGCGCGCGATGGGGGAGACCCAGTACTTC.

This chain joins TRBV7-2 and TRBJ2-7; 12 positions agree with TRBD2. Trimming at V came to 6 bases and at J to 5 bases, leaving 8 bases not matched to a gene. The CDR3 covers 15 residues. Germline values: CDR1 SGHTA, CDR2 FQGNSA. CDR3 sequence reads: CASSFRTSGEHEQYF. CDR3 bases: TGTGCCAGCAGTTTCAGGACTAGCGGGGAGCACGAGCAGTACTTC. Complete variable domain (other parts from reference TRBV7-2 and TRBJ2-7): GAGVSQSPSNKVTEKGKDVELRCDPISGHTALYWYRQSLGQGLEFLIYFQGNSAPDKSGLPSDRFSAERTGGSVSTLTIQRTQQEDSAVYLCASSFRTSGEHEQYFGPGTRLTVT.

The V gene is TRBV27, the J gene TRBJ2-1; 9 positions match TRBD2. The CDR3 runs 15 residues. Trimming cost V 3 bases and J 2 bases; bases outside gene matches: 2. Germline V CDR1 and CDR2: MNHEY, SMNVEV (reference sequence). The DNA for the CDR3 is TGTGCCAGCAGTTTGGTAGCGGGGGCCTACAATGAGCAGTTCTTC. Translation gives CASSLVAGAYNEQFF.

The chain couples TRBV19 to TRBJ1-1; 10 bases align to TRBD1. The CDR3 is 16 residues long. J was trimmed by 1 base and V by 2 bases; bases with no gene match: 4. Germline values: CDR1 LNHDA, CDR2 SQIVND (reference sequence). In nucleotides, the CDR3 is TGTGCCAGTAGTATAAAGGACAGGGGGGCGAACACTGAAGCTTTCTTT. Protein: CASSIKDRGANTEAFF.

The rearrangement joins TRBV28 to TRBJ1-3, with 7 bases that match TRBD1. The CDR3 totals 16 residues. Germline trimming cut 3 bases from V and 3 bases from J; bases unmatched to any gene: 8. The germline V gene has CDR1 MDHEN and CDR2 SYDVKM. The CDR3 loop is CASSFGLRGHGNTIYF. In nucleotides, the CDR3 is TGTGCCAGCAGTTTTGGTTTAAGGGGGCATGGAAACACCATATATTTT.

The chain recombines TRBV27 with TRBJ2-1, with 12 bases identical to TRBD2. Germline V gene data show CDR1 as MNHEY and CDR2 as SMNVEV (reference sequence). This CDR3 region has 16 residues. V gave up 5 bases and J gave up 9 bases; unmatched junction bases: 11. The CDR3 spells CASSTWTSGKVGEQFF. In nucleotides, the CDR3 is TGTGCCAGCAGTACCTGGACTAGCGGGAAGGTGGGTGAGCAGTTCTTC.

In this sample, this clone turned up a few times. The rearrangement uses TRBV6-5 and TRBJ1-4, with D possibly matching TRBD1 (5 bases). This CDR3 is built from 16 residues. Germline V gene sequence: CDR1 MNHEY, CDR2 SVGAGI. Trimming left V 0 bases short and J 7 bases short, with 15 bases between. The CDR3 sequence: CASSYSIGGVREKLFF. The CDR3 DNA reads as TGTGCCAGCAGTTACTCAATAGGAGGGGTGCGTGAAAAACTGTTTTTT.

The chain couples TRBV2 to TRBJ1-1; D gene ambiguous. The CDR3 length is 15 residues. Trimming removed 4 bases at V and 1 base at J, with 13 bases between. Per germline, CDR1 SNHLY and CDR2 FYNNEI. CDR3 coding DNA: TGTGCCAGCAGTGCCGCGGTCCTGGGGAACACTGAAGCTTTCTTT. Encoded protein: CASSAAVLGNTEAFF. Full variable domain (remainder filled in from reference TRBV2 and TRBJ1-1): EPEVTQTPSHQVTQMGQEVILRCVPISNHLYFYWYRQILGQKVEFLVSFYNNEISEKSEIFDDQFSVERPDGSNFTLKIRSTKLEDSAMYFCASSAAVLGNTEAFFGQGTRLTVV.

The chain uses TRBV5-5 and TRBJ2-7; D is undetermined. The CDR3 totals 12 residues. V lost 2 bases and J lost 2, with 5 bases in between. CDR1 and CDR2 (germline): SGHKS, YYEKEE (reference sequence). The CDR3 nucleotides read TGTGCCAGCAGCTTATCCGCCTACGAGCAGTACTTC. Amino acid sequence: CASSLSAYEQYF.

The chain's CDR3 is CASSFTTLAWGGRTDTQYF. The CDR3 region has the DNA TGTGCCAGCAGCTTTACTACCCTAGCGTGGGGGGGACGCACAGATACGCAGTATTTT. The chain links TRBV7-2 to TRBJ2-3, with 7 bases that match TRBD2. Germline values: CDR1 SGHTA, CDR2 FQGNSA. Unmatched junction bases numbered 16, after V lost 3 bases and J lost 1 base. The CDR3 totals 19 residues.

This chain connects TRBV21-1 to TRBJ1-2; TRBD1, the D gene given by the table, was not confirmed from the DNA. TRBV21-1 corresponds to a pseudogene. The CDR3 extends over 21 amino acids. CDR3 in DNA: TGTGCCAGCAGCAAAAGGGAGGACGAGGGACTGACAGGGGGGTGCAACTATGGCTACACCTTC. As protein: CASSKREDEGLTGGCNYGYTF.

The CDR3 coding sequence is TGTGCCAGCAGCACGGACAGGGGCGGAGTCGGGGAGCTGTTTTTT. Translated, it gives CASSTDRGGVGELFF. The chain combines TRBV11-3 with TRBJ2-2; TRBD1 aligns across 9 bases. In germline, CDR1 is SGHNT, CDR2 YENEEA. Losses at the gene ends were 5 bases for V and 7 bases for J; bases not matched to a gene: 8. The CDR3 runs to 15 residues. Looking up the rest from reference TRBV11-3 and TRBJ2-2 gives the full variable domain: EAGVVQSPRYKIIEKKQPVAFWCNPISGHNTLYWYLQNLGQGPELLIRYENEEAVDDSQLPKDRFSAERLKGVDSTLKIQPAELGDSAVYLCASSTDRGGVGELFFGEGSRLTVL.

J is TRBJ1-5 and V is TRBV4-1, with D unclear. CDR3 length: 16 amino acids. V was clipped by 0 bases and J by 8 bases, with 17 bases between them. CDR1 MGHRA and CDR2 YSYEKL come from the germline V gene. The CDR3 nucleotides are TGCGCCAGCAGCCAAGAATTTTCACACCCGGAGAAGCCCCAGCATTTT. Its protein product is CASSQEFSHPEKPQHF.

This chain joins TRBV30 and TRBJ1-3, with TRBD1 matching 9 bases. The CDR3 has 12 residues. Looked up from germline, CDR1 is GTSNPN and CDR2 is SVGIG (reference sequence). V lost 4 bases and J lost 16; bases outside the gene matches: 11. In nucleotides, the CDR3 is TGTGCCTGGACCGGGACAGGGACTTCAACCTATTTT. Residues: CAWTGTGTSTYF.

The rearrangement joins TRBV9 to TRBJ2-5, with a weak D call TRBD1 (6 bases). In germline, CDR1 is SGDLS, CDR2 YYNGEE. The length of the CDR3 is 13 residues. V was trimmed by 0 bases and J by 5 bases, leaving 8 bases between them. CDR3 coding DNA: TGTGCCAGCAGCGTAGGGGGGCTTGAGACCCAGTACTTC. Protein product: CASSVGGLETQYF. Full variable domain (outside the CDR3, taken from reference TRBV9 and TRBJ2-5): DSGVTQTPKHLITATGQRVTLRCSPRSGDLSVYWYQQSLDQGLQFLIQYYNGEERAKGNILERFSAQQFPDLHSELNLSSLELGDSALYFCASSVGGLETQYFGPGTRLLVL.

This clone was seen once. This sequence joins TRBV7-8 and TRBJ1-2; 8 nucleotides align to TRBD1. The CDR3 is 13 residues long. Per germline, CDR1 SGHVS and CDR2 FQNEAQ. V shed 5 bases and J 8 bases; nucleotides not matched to a gene: 7. The CDR3 reads CASSVDRGEGYTF. Here the CDR3 DNA reads TGTGCCAGCAGCGTAGACAGGGGTGAAGGCTACACCTTC.

V and J are TRBV7-9 and TRBJ2-2, with D hard to call. The germline V gene encodes CDR1 SEHNR and CDR2 FQNEAQ (reference sequence). Trimming pared 5 bases from V and 9 bases from J, leaving 13 bases between. CDR3 size: 13 residues. This CDR3 is CASSPDPQWELFF. CDR3 sequence (DNA): TGTGCCAGCAGCCCCGATCCTCAGTGGGAGCTGTTTTTT.

V usage is TRBV7-6 and J usage is TRBJ2-2; possible D gene TRBD2, 6 bases. V lost 4 bases to trimming and J lost 5 bases, with 17 bases between them. Germline lookup yields CDR1 SGHVS and CDR2 FNYEAQ. The CDR3 sequence is 16 residues long. This CDR3 is CASSSFRGRGTGELFF. CDR3 nucleotide sequence: TGTGCCAGCAGCTCGTTCCGGGGCCGGGGGACCGGGGAGCTGTTTTTT.